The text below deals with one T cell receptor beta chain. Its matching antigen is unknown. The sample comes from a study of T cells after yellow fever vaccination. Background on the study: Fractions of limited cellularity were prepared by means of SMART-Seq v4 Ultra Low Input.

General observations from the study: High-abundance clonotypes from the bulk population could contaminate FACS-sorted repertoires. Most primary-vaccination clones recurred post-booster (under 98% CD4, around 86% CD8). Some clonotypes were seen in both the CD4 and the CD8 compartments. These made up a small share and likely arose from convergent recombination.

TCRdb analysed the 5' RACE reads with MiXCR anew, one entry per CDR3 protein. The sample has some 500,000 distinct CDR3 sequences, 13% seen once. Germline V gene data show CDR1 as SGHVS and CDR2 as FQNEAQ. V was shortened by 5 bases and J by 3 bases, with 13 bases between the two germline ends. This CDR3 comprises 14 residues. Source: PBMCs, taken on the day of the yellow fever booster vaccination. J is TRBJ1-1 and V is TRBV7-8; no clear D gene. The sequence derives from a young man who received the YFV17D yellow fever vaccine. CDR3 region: CASSPAQKDTEAFF. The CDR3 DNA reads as TGTGCCAGCAGCCCGGCACAGAAGGACACTGAAGCTTTCTTT. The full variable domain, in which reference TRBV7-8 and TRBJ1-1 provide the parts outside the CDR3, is GAGVSQSPRYKVAKRGQDVALRCDPISGHVSLFWYQQALGQGPEFLTYFQNEAQLDKSGLPSDRFFAERPEGSVSTLKIQRTQQEDSAVYLCASSPAQKDTEAFFGQGTRLTVV.